Presented here are 24 T cell receptor beta chains from one specimen sequenced in a study of cytomegalovirus exposure and HLA in healthy donors (dated by TCRdb to about 2017). Library method: the immunoSEQ multiplex PCR assay. This immuneACCESS table, as held by TCRdb, lists in-frame sequences with V and J called but not all clones. Of the missing ones, under half trace to an unresolved V gene in checked studies; the others have no known cause. A total of 200,000 to 250,000 clones appear in this sample, 85% to 90% of them only once. Around 2.6% of the sample is in the top ten clones. The sequencing input was PBMCs. The receptors originated from a man younger than 35 in good health and CMV-seronegative.

The V and J genes are TRBV7-6 and TRBJ2-1, with TRBD2 as a possible D gene (6 bases). The CDR3 totals 15 residues. V lost 5 bases and J lost 5, with 16 bases in between. CDR1 SGHVS and CDR2 FNYEAQ come from the germline V gene. The CDR3 sequence is CASSADTGTHNEQFF. The CDR3 DNA sequence: TGTGCCAGCAGCGCCGATACCGGGACTCACAATGAGCAGTTCTTC.

The chain recombines TRBV30 with TRBJ2-5; TRBD2 matches 11 bases. CDR1 GTSNPN and CDR2 SVGIG come from the germline V gene (reference sequence). The CDR3 covers 13 residues. V gave up 4 bases and J gave up 3 bases; unmatched junction bases: 1. This CDR3 is CAWTSGGKETQYF. CDR3 nucleotide sequence: TGTGCCTGGACTAGCGGGGGGAAAGAGACCCAGTACTTC.

The V and J genes are TRBV4-3 and TRBJ1-6, with 8 bases aligning to TRBD1. The J segment lost 5 bases and the V segment lost 0 bases, leaving 3 bases of the junction unmatched. The CDR3 runs to 16 residues. Germline CDR1 and CDR2: LGHNA and YSLEER. CDR3 sequence: CASSQDRDRNNSPLHF. CDR3 bases: TGCGCCAGCAGCCAAGATCGGGACAGGAATAATTCACCCCTCCACTTT.

The genes are TRBV28 and TRBJ1-5; TRBD1 is a possible D gene (6 bases). The CDR3 spans 16 residues. Germline V lookup: CDR1 MDHEN, CDR2 SYDVKM. The ends were cut back, 5 bases at V and 0 bases at J, with 14 bases in the middle. This CDR3 is CASSRQGIYSNQPQHF. The CDR3 bases are TGTGCCAGCAGTCGCCAGGGGATTTATAGCAATCAGCCCCAGCATTTT.

The V call is TRBV18, the J call TRBJ2-7; 8 bases match TRBD2. Germline CDR1 and CDR2: KGHSH and LQKENI. This CDR3 contains 17 residues. The J segment lost 7 bases and the V segment lost 5 bases, leaving 19 bases of the junction unmatched. The CDR3 DNA follows: TGTGCCAGCTCATATTATCACAGCGGGGGTCAAAACTGGGAGCAGTACTTC. Protein product: CASSYYHSGGQNWEQYF.

The chain couples TRBV5-1 to TRBJ2-7; 7 nucleotides agree with TRBD1. The V segment lost 1 base and the J segment 6 bases; nucleotides outside the gene matches: 4. This CDR3 region has 13 residues. Germline CDR1 reads SGHRS; CDR2 reads YFSETQ. In DNA form, the CDR3 reads TGCGCCAGCAGCTTGCGGACAGGTGGCGAGCAGTACTTC. This encodes CASSLRTGGEQYF.

The CDR3 DNA follows: TGTGCCAGCAGCGTAGACCGACAGGGGACGCAGTATTTT. It codes for CASSVDRQGTQYF. The chain employs TRBV9 and TRBJ2-3; TRBD1 agrees at 8 bases. CDR3 length equals 13 residues. J gave up 9 bases and V 0 bases, and 3 bases lay outside the gene matches. CDR1 is SGDLS and CDR2 is YYNGEE in the germline V gene.

CDR3 amino acids: CASSSGQGYDGYTF. As DNA, the CDR3 is TGTGCCAGCAGTTCGGGACAGGGTTACGATGGCTACACCTTC. The rearrangement uses TRBV28 and TRBJ1-2; TRBD1 matches 9 bases. With V trimmed by 4 bases and J by 6 bases, 6 bases remained unmatched. The CDR3 runs to 14 residues. Germline assignment: CDR1 MDHEN and CDR2 SYDVKM.

CDR3 residues: CASSASPGGNQPQHF. In DNA, the CDR3 is TGTGCCAGCAGCGCATCCCCGGGGGGCAATCAGCCCCAGCATTTT. V is TRBV11-2 and J is TRBJ1-5, with D possibly TRBD1 on 5 matching bases. The CDR3 has 15 amino acids. CDR1 SGHAT and CDR2 FQNNGV come from the germline V gene. V lost 5 bases and J 2 bases, leaving 13 bases between the germline ends.

J is TRBJ1-4 and V is TRBV18; D remains ambiguous. The V and J ends lost 3 bases and 5 bases respectively, with 7 bases between them. Germline V gene sequence: CDR1 KGHSH, CDR2 LQKENI. This CDR3 comprises 13 residues. The CDR3, as DNA: TGTGCCAGCTCACCGGCGGTAAATGAAAAACTGTTTTTT. Protein product: CASSPAVNEKLFF.

J is TRBJ1-2 and V is TRBV7-3; TRBD1 might be the D (6 bases). V gave up 1 base and J gave up 6 bases, with 15 bases separating them. The CDR3 is made up of 15 amino acids. The V gene's germline CDR1 is SGHTA and CDR2 FQGTGA. Here the CDR3 reads CASSLIPRGSDGYTF. CDR3 coding DNA: TGTGCCAGCAGCTTAATCCCCAGGGGCTCGGATGGCTACACCTTC.

The chain uses TRBV6-6 and TRBJ1-1; D might be TRBD1 (5 bases). The CDR3 runs 12 residues. V was shortened by 5 bases and J by 5 bases, with 9 bases between the two germline ends. CDR1 is MNHNY, CDR2 SVGAGI, per germline (reference sequence). The CDR3: CASSRTLTEAFF. CDR3 in DNA: TGTGCCAGCAGTCGGACATTAACTGAAGCTTTCTTT.

The gene calls are TRBV11-2 and TRBJ2-7; the D gene is possibly TRBD2 (5 bases). CDR3 length equals 13 residues. The V and J ends lost 2 bases and 3 bases respectively, with 8 bases between them. Germline V gene data show CDR1 as SGHAT and CDR2 as FQNNGV. CDR3 sequence: CASSLKLVYEQYF. The CDR3 nucleotides are TGTGCCAGCAGCTTAAAACTAGTCTACGAGCAGTACTTC.

In the case of this clone: Other DNA sequences from this sample encode an identical CDR3 as well. The chain recombines TRBV27 with TRBJ1-2, with a tentative D call TRBD1 (5 bases). V was pared by 2 bases and J by 2 bases, with 6 bases between. CDR1 and CDR2 from the germline V gene are MNHEY and SMNVEV (reference sequence). The CDR3 has 13 residues. The CDR3 coding sequence is TGTGCCAGCAGTTTACGACAGAACTATGGCTACACCTTC. The encoded protein is CASSLRQNYGYTF.

Comments on this clone: At one end the junction does not follow the germline gene, possibly because of a read error. The chain has TRBV20-1 and TRBJ1-2; D remains ambiguous. In germline, CDR1 is DFQATT, CDR2 SNEGSKA (reference sequence). CDR3 size: 11 residues. DNA for the CDR3: TGCAGTGCTAGAGTGGCGGGGAGCCACAACTTC. Translation gives CSARVAGSHNF.

The chain recombines TRBV9 with TRBJ2-2; weak D call: TRBD2 (5 bases). This CDR3 has 14 residues. The V gene's germline CDR1 is SGDLS and CDR2 YYNGEE. V dropped 5 bases and J dropped 0 bases, with 8 bases sitting between them. Here the CDR3 reads CASRPGTNTGELFF. CDR3 nucleotide sequence: TGTGCCAGCAGGCCGGGGACGAACACCGGGGAGCTGTTTTTT.

This chain joins TRBV6-5 and TRBJ2-7; tentatively, D is TRBD2 (5 bases). Trimming cost V 10 bases and J 5 bases, with 18 bases left between them. Germline-derived CDR1 and CDR2 are MNHEY and SVGAGI. This CDR3 spans 13 amino acids. CDR3 protein: CAIIDEGTNEQYF. The CDR3 DNA reads as TGTGCCATCATAGACGAGGGTACTAACGAGCAGTACTTC.

This sequence joins TRBV7-9 and TRBJ2-5; tentatively, D is TRBD2 (5 bases). The CDR3 totals 12 residues. The V gene lost 2 bases and the J gene lost 7 bases, with 8 bases spanning the gap. In germline, CDR1 is SEHNR, CDR2 FQNEAQ (reference sequence). The CDR3 DNA reads as TGTGCCAGCAGCTTACCCGCGGGGACCCAGTACTTC. This encodes CASSLPAGTQYF.

This chain's CDR3 is CASASGLAGGSGETQYF. In DNA, the CDR3 is TGTGCCAGCGCCTCGGGACTAGCGGGAGGGAGTGGAGAGACCCAGTACTTC. The gene calls are TRBV7-3 and TRBJ2-5; 16 bases map to TRBD2. Germline lookup yields CDR1 SGHTA and CDR2 FQGTGA. Trimming cost V 8 bases and J 4 bases; bases outside gene matches: 10. There are 17 residues in the CDR3.

The V call is TRBV5-1, the J call TRBJ2-3; 13 bases map to TRBD2. Germline CDR1 reads SGHRS; CDR2 reads YFSETQ. V gave up 4 bases and J gave up 4 bases; unmatched junction bases: 6. The CDR3 covers 16 residues. The chain's CDR3 is CASSGRLAGGPDTQYF. In nucleotides, the CDR3 is TGCGCCAGCAGCGGCAGACTAGCGGGGGGCCCAGATACGCAGTATTTT.

This rearrangement joins TRBV10-3 to TRBJ2-1; 13 nucleotides line up with TRBD2. Germline trimming cut 10 bases from V and 5 bases from J; bases unmatched to any gene: 8. The germline V gene encodes CDR1 ENHRY and CDR2 SYGVKD. The length of the CDR3 is 15 residues. CDR3 sequence (DNA): TGTGCCACCGGACTAGCGGGGGACCTGAACAATGAGCAGTTCTTC. This codes for CATGLAGDLNNEQFF.

This chain joins TRBV5-4 and TRBJ2-7; TRBD2 agrees at 10 bases. The CDR3 contains 16 residues. CDR1 SGHNT and CDR2 YYREEE come from the germline V gene (reference sequence). After removal of 0 bases from V and 3 bases from J, the junction contained 6 bases not matched to a gene. The CDR3 region is CASSLGTSGRGYEQYF. DNA for the CDR3: TGTGCCAGCAGCTTGGGGACTAGCGGAAGGGGCTACGAGCAGTACTTC.

This clone was counted a few times. V and J are TRBV6-6 and TRBJ1-2; 9 bases fit TRBD1. V shed 5 bases and J 6 bases; nucleotides not matched to a gene: 10. Germline CDR1 MNHNY, CDR2 SVGAGI (reference sequence). This CDR3 contains 15 residues. The chain's CDR3 is CASSTRRDRADGYTF. The CDR3 DNA follows: TGTGCCAGCAGTACCCGGAGGGACAGGGCCGATGGCTACACCTTC.

CDR3 sequence reads: CASSSGQTEQYF. The CDR3 nucleotides read TGTGCCAGCAGCTCAGGACAAACCGAGCAGTACTTC. The J gene is TRBJ2-7, the V gene TRBV28, with a tentative D call TRBD1 (5 bases). The CDR3 sequence is 12 residues long. V was trimmed by 6 bases and J by 6 bases, leaving 12 bases between them. Germline assignment: CDR1 MDHEN and CDR2 SYDVKM.